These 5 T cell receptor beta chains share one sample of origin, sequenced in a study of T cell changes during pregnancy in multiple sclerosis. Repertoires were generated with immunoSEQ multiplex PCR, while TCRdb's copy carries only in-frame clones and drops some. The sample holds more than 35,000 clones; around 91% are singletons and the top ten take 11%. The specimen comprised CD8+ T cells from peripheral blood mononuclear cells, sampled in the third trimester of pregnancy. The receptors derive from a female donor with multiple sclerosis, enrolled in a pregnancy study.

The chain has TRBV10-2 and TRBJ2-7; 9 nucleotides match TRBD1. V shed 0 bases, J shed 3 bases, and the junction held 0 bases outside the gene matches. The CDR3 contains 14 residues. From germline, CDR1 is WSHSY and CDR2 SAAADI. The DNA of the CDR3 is TGCGCCAGCAGTGAGTCGACAGGGGGCTACGAGCAGTACTTC. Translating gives CASSESTGGYEQYF.

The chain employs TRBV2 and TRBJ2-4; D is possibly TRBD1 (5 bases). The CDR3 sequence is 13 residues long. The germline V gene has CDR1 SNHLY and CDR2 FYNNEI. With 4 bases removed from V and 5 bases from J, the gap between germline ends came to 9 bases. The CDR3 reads CASSGRVENIQYF. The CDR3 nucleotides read TGTGCCAGCAGTGGCAGGGTGGAAAACATTCAGTACTTC.

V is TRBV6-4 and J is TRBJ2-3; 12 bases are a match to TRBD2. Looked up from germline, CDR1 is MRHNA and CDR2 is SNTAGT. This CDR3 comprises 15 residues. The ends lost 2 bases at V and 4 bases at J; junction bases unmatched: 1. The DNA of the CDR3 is TGTGCCAGCAGTGACGCTAGCGGGGGGGCAGATACGCAGTATTTT. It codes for CASSDASGGADTQYF.

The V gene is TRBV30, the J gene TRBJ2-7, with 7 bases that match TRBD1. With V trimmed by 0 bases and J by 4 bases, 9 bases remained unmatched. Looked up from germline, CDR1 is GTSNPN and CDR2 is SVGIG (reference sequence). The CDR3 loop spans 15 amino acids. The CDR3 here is CAWSVGRDRLYEQYF. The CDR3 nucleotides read TGTGCCTGGAGTGTAGGCCGGGACAGACTTTACGAGCAGTACTTC.

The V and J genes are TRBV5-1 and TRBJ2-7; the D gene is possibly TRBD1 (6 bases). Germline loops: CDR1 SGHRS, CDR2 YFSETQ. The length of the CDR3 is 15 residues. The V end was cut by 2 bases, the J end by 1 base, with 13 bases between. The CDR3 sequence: CASSFRPGESYEQYF. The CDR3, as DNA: TGCGCCAGCAGCTTTAGGCCAGGGGAGTCCTACGAGCAGTACTTC.